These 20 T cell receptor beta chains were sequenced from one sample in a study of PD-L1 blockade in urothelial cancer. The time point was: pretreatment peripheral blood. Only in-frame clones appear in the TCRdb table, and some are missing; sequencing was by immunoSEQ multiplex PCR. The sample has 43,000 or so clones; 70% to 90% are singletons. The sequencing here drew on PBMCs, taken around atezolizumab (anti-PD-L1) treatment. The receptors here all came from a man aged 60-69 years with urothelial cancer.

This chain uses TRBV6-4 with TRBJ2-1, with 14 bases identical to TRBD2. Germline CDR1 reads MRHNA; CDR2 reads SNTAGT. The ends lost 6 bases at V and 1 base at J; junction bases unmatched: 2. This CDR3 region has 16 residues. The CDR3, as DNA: TGTGCCAGCAGCCGACTAGCGGGAGGGTCCTACAATGAGCAGTTCTTC. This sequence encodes CASSRLAGGSYNEQFF.

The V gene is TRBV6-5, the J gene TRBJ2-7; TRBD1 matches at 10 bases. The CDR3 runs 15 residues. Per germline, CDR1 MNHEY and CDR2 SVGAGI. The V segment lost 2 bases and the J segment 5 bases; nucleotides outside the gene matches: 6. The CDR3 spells CASSYARDRGHEQYF. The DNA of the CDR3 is TGTGCCAGCAGTTACGCGCGGGACAGGGGCCACGAGCAGTACTTC.

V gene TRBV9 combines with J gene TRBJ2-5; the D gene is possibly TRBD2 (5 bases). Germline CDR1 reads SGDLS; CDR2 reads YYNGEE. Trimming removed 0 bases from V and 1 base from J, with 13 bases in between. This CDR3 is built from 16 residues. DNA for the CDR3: TGTGCCAGCAGCGTAGGTGGGAGTAGAGCCCAAGAGACCCAGTACTTC. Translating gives CASSVGGSRAQETQYF.

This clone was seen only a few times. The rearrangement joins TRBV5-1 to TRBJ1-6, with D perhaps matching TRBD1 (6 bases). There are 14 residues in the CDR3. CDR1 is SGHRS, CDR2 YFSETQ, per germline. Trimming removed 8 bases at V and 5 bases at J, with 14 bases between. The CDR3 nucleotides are TGCGCCAGTGGGGGGGCGGAAGATAATTCACCCCTCCACTTT. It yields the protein CASGGAEDNSPLHF.

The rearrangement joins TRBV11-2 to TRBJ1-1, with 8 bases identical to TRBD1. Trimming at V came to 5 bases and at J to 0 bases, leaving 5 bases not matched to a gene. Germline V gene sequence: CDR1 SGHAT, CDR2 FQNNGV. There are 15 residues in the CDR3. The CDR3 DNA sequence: TGTGCCAGCAGCCCCCGGACAGGGATGAACACTGAAGCTTTCTTT. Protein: CASSPRTGMNTEAFF.

The CDR3 DNA is TGTGCCAGCAGCCAAGCCTCTATAGCGGGACCTTACAATGAGCAGTTCTTC. Protein sequence: CASSQASIAGPYNEQFF. The chain uses TRBV4-2 and TRBJ2-1; 8 bases fit TRBD2. V lost 1 base to trimming and J lost 4 bases; unmatched junction nucleotides: 9. CDR3 length: 17 residues. Germline V gene data show CDR1 as LGHNA and CDR2 as YNFKEQ.

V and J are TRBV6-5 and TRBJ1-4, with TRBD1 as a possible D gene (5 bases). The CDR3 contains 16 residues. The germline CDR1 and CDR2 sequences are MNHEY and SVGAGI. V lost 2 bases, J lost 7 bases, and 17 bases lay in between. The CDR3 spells CASSYGLSGVVEKLFF. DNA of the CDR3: TGTGCCAGCAGTTACGGATTGTCGGGGGTTGTTGAAAAACTGTTTTTT.

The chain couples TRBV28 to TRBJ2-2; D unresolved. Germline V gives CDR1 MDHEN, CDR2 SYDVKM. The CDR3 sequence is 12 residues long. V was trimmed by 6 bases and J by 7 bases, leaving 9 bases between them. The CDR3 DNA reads TGTGCCAGCAGGCAATCGGGCGGGGAGCTGTTTTTT. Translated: CASRQSGGELFF.

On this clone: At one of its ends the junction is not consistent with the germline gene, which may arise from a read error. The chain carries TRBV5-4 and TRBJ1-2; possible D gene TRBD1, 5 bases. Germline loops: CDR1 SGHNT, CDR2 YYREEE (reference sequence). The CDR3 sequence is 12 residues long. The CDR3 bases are TGTGCCAGCAGCTTCAGGGCCGGACCCTCCAACTTC. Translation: CASSFRAGPSNF.

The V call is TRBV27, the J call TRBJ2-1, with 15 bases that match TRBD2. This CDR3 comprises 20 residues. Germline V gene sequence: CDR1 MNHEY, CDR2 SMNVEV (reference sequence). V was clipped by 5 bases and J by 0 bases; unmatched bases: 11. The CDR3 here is CASSGTGTSGGLSSYNEQFF. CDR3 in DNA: TGTGCCAGCAGTGGAACTGGGACTAGCGGGGGGTTAAGCTCCTACAATGAGCAGTTCTTC.

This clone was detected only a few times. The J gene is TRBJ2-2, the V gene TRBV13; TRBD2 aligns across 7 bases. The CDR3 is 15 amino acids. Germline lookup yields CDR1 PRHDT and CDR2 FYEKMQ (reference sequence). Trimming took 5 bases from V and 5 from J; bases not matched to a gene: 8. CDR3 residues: CASSQFRGGTGELFF. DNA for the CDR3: TGTGCCAGCAGCCAGTTTCGGGGAGGGACCGGGGAGCTGTTTTTT.

The CDR3 coding sequence is TGTGCCAGCAGCCGGGACAGGGGTAACTATGGCTACACCTTC. Translation: CASSRDRGNYGYTF. V is TRBV9 and J is TRBJ1-2, with 10 nucleotides matching TRBD1. J lost 1 base, V lost 4 bases, and 1 base had no gene match. The CDR3 totals 14 residues. Germline-derived CDR1 and CDR2 are SGDLS and YYNGEE.

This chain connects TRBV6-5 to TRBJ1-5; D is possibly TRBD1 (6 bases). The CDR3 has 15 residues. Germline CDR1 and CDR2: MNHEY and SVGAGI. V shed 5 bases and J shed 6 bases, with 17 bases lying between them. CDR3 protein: CASSPSGAQSQPQHF. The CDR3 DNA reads TGTGCCAGCAGTCCCTCAGGGGCGCAAAGTCAGCCCCAGCATTTT.

DNA of the CDR3: TGTGCCAGCAGCCAAGTACCGTTCGTCACAGGGGACCCGGTTATTCAGTACTTC. As protein: CASSQVPFVTGDPVIQYF. The chain links TRBV14 to TRBJ2-4; 7 bases line up with TRBD1. CDR1 SGHDN and CDR2 FVKESK come from the germline V gene. The junction had 19 bases not matched to a gene; V was cut back by 1 base and J by 10 bases. The CDR3 runs 18 residues.

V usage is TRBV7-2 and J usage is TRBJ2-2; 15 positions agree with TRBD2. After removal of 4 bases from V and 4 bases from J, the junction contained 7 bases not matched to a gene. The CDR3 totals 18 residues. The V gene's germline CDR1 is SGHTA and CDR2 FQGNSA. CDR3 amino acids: CASSSRTSGRAATGELFF. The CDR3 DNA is TGTGCCAGCAGCTCAAGGACTAGCGGGAGGGCGGCCACCGGGGAGCTGTTTTTT.

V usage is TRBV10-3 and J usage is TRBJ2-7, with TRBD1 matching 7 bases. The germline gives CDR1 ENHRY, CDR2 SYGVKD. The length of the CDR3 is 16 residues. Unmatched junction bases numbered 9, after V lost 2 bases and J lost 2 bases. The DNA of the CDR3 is TGTGCCATCAGTGAGCCTACAGGGGCCGGCACCTACGAGCAGTACTTC. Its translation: CAISEPTGAGTYEQYF.

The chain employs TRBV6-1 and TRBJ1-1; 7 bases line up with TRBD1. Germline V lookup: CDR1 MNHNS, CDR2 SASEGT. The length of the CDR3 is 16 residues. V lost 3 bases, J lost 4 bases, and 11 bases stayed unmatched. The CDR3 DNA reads TGTGCCAGCAGTGACTTTTCGGGACAGTGGGGCACTGAAGCTTTCTTT. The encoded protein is CASSDFSGQWGTEAFF.

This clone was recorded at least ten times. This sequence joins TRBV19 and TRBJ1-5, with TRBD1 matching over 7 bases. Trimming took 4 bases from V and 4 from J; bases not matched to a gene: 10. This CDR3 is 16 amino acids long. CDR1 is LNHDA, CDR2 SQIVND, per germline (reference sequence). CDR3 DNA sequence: TGTGCCAGTAGTAAACATGACAGGGTTGGGAATCAGCCCCAGCATTTT. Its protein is CASSKHDRVGNQPQHF.

CDR3 sequence (DNA): TGTGCCAGCAGTTTATCCGGCGGGGGCGTCTATGGCTACACCTTC. This encodes CASSLSGGGVYGYTF. The chain uses TRBV27 and TRBJ1-2; possible D gene TRBD1, 6 bases. This CDR3 has 15 amino acids. Trimming took off 0 bases at V and 4 bases at J, with 12 bases between the two ends. CDR1 is MNHEY, CDR2 SMNVEV, per germline (reference sequence).

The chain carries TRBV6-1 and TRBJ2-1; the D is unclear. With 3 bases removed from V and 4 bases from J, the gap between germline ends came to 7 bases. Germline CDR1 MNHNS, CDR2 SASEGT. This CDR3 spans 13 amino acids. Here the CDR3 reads CASSDTDYNEQFF. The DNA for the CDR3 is TGTGCCAGCAGTGACACAGATTACAATGAGCAGTTCTTC.